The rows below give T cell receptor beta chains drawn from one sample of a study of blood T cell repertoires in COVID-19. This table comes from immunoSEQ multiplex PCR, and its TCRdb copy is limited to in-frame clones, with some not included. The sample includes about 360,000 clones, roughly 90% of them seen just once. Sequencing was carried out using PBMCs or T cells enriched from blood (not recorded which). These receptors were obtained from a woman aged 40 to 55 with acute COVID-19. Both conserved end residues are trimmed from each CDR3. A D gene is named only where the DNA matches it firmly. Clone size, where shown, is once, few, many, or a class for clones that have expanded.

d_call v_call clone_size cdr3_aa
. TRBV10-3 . AIRPTETHTEAF
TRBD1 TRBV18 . ASSPPPGQETSSYNEQF
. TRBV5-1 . ASSSTGGMNTEAF
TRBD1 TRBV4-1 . ASSGQGRGEKLF
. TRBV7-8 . ASSFGRANQPQH
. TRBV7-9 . ASSLRGTEAF
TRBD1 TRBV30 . AWSSGTGSYEQY
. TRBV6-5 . ASSYGAGINTEAF
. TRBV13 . ASSFSRNEQF
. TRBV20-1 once SAMSKNTIY
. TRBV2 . ASSVRFNQPQH